Following are 23 T cell receptor beta chains from one sample sequenced in a study of cytomegalovirus exposure and HLA in healthy donors. Sequenced by immunoSEQ multiplex PCR; TCRdb stores in-frame clones only, minus some. The data show hundreds of thousands of clones, roughly 87% seen once. Sequencing was carried out using PBMCs. These receptors came from a man younger than 35 in good health and CMV-seropositive.

This clone was counted a single time. The chain uses TRBV27 and TRBJ2-7; 13 positions agree with TRBD2. After removal of 8 bases from V and 1 base from J, the junction contained 2 bases not matched to a gene. Per the germline V gene, CDR1 is MNHEY and CDR2 is SMNVEV (reference sequence). The CDR3 totals 14 residues. CDR3 sequence (DNA): TGTGCCAGCCGACTAGCGGGAGGTTCCTACGAGCAGTACTTC. Protein: CASRLAGGSYEQYF.

The rearrangement links TRBV5-4 to TRBJ2-1, with 9 bases fitting TRBD2. The CDR3 sequence is 15 residues long. Germline V gives CDR1 SGHNT, CDR2 YYREEE (reference sequence). The junction had 3 bases not matched to a gene; V was cut back by 3 bases and J by 2 bases. This chain's CDR3 is CASSSPSGAYNEQFF. In DNA, the CDR3 is TGTGCCAGCAGCTCACCTAGCGGGGCCTACAATGAGCAGTTCTTC.

The CDR3 here is CAISEEDYEQYF. The CDR3 nucleotides are TGTGCCATCAGTGAGGAGGACTACGAGCAGTACTTC. V and J are TRBV10-3 and TRBJ2-7; unclear D gene. Per the germline V gene, CDR1 is ENHRY and CDR2 is SYGVKD. CDR3 size: 12 residues. Trimming took off 2 bases at V and 3 bases at J, with 5 bases between the two ends.

The chain joins TRBV7-8 to TRBJ2-7; D gene uncertain. The germline V and J ends were trimmed by 3 bases and 3 bases, with 9 bases remaining between them. Germline V gene sequence: CDR1 SGHVS, CDR2 FQNEAQ. The CDR3 length is 13 residues. In DNA form, the CDR3 reads TGTGCCAGCAGCTTGATAAGGGACTACGAGCAGTACTTC. This translates into CASSLIRDYEQYF. Combining the CDR3 with reference TRBV7-8 and TRBJ2-7 gives the whole variable domain GAGVSQSPRYKVAKRGQDVALRCDPISGHVSLFWYQQALGQGPEFLTYFQNEAQLDKSGLPSDRFFAERPEGSVSTLKIQRTQQEDSAVYLCASSLIRDYEQYFGPGTRLTVT.

The genes are TRBV28 and TRBJ1-2; 10 positions agree with TRBD1. CDR1 is MDHEN and CDR2 is SYDVKM in the germline V gene. Trimming at V came to 5 bases and at J to 5 bases, leaving 8 bases not matched to a gene. The CDR3 sequence is 15 residues long. In nucleotides, the CDR3 is TGTGCCAGCAGTCAATTGACAGGGGGCCCTTATGGCTACACCTTC. As protein: CASSQLTGGPYGYTF.

The chain is built from TRBV28 and TRBJ2-7; a possible D gene is TRBD2 (6 bases). V dropped 1 base and J dropped 1 base, with 14 bases sitting between them. The CDR3 spans 16 residues. Germline loops: CDR1 MDHEN, CDR2 SYDVKM. CDR3 sequence reads: CASSLSGGTASYEQYF. DNA of the CDR3: TGTGCCAGCAGTTTATCGGGCGGGACCGCTTCCTACGAGCAGTACTTC. Full variable domain (outside the CDR3, taken from reference TRBV28 and TRBJ2-7): DVKVTQSSRYLVKRTGEKVFLECVQDMDHENMFWYRQDPGLGLRLIYFSYDVKMKEKGDIPEGYSVSREKKERFSLILESASTNQTSMYLCASSLSGGTASYEQYFGPGTRLTVT.

CDR3 in amino acids: CASRPGRVNTGELFF. The CDR3 DNA follows: TGTGCCAGCAGACCCGGGAGAGTTAACACCGGGGAGCTGTTTTTT. This rearrangement joins TRBV28 to TRBJ2-2, with D perhaps TRBD2 (6 bases). Per the germline V gene, CDR1 is MDHEN and CDR2 is SYDVKM. V gave up 6 bases and J gave up 2 bases, with 13 bases separating them. This CDR3 has 15 residues.

The CDR3 protein is CASSARDGPNTGELFF. CDR3 sequence (DNA): TGTGCCAGCAGCGCCCGGGACGGTCCGAACACCGGGGAGCTGTTTTTT. The chain combines TRBV7-8 with TRBJ2-2, with D possibly called TRBD1 or TRBD2 (5 bases each). V was cut by 5 bases and J by 0 bases, with 13 bases left in between. Germline values: CDR1 SGHVS, CDR2 FQNEAQ. This CDR3 spans 16 amino acids.

This clone is a singleton in its sample. This rearrangement joins TRBV7-9 to TRBJ1-3; no clear D. The V gene lost 0 bases and the J gene lost 0 bases, with 6 bases spanning the gap. In germline, CDR1 is SEHNR, CDR2 FQNEAQ (reference sequence). The CDR3 spans 15 residues. The CDR3 DNA reads as TGTGCCAGCAGCTTAGCGGAAACCTCTGGAAACACCATATATTTT. As protein: CASSLAETSGNTIYF. Complete variable domain (other parts from reference TRBV7-9 and TRBJ1-3): DTGVSQNPRHKITKRGQNVTFRCDPISEHNRLYWYRQTLGQGPEFLTYFQNEAQLEKSRLLSDRFSAERPKGSFSTLEIQRTEQGDSAMYLCASSLAETSGNTIYFGEGSWLTVV.

The V gene is TRBV7-9, the J gene TRBJ1-3, with D tentatively TRBD1 (5 bases). Germline loops: CDR1 SEHNR, CDR2 FQNEAQ (reference sequence). This CDR3 has 16 amino acids. Trimming pared 4 bases from V and 1 base from J, leaving 14 bases between. CDR3 region: CASSSVGEGSGNTIYF. Written as DNA, the CDR3 is TGTGCCAGCAGCTCTGTTGGGGAGGGGTCTGGAAACACCATATATTTT.

The rearrangement links TRBV7-2 to TRBJ2-7; possible D gene TRBD2, 6 bases. V was pared by 5 bases and J by 6 bases, with 14 bases between. This CDR3 has 13 residues. Germline V gene lookup returns CDR1 SGHTA and CDR2 FQGNSA. In DNA form, the CDR3 reads TGTGCCAGCAGCCCGACGCGGGAAATCGAGCAGTACTTC. Translating it yields CASSPTREIEQYF.

The genes are TRBV4-2 and TRBJ1-1; possible D gene TRBD1, 5 bases. Germline lookup yields CDR1 LGHNA and CDR2 YNFKEQ. The CDR3 covers 15 residues. The V gene lost 4 bases and the J gene lost 5 bases, with 17 bases spanning the gap. The CDR3 spells CASSPSGTAGTEAFF. The CDR3 region has the DNA TGTGCCAGCAGCCCATCCGGGACGGCGGGGACTGAAGCTTTCTTT.

This clone was observed a few times. The chain couples TRBV6-1 to TRBJ1-5; D call uncertain. Germline V gene sequence: CDR1 MNHNS, CDR2 SASEGT. This CDR3 spans 14 amino acids. V was trimmed by 6 bases and J by 1 base, leaving 10 bases between them. DNA of the CDR3: TGTGCCAGCAGAGCAGCCCTCAGCAATCAGCCCCAGCATTTT. This gives the protein CASRAALSNQPQHF.

This chain connects TRBV7-6 to TRBJ2-1; tentatively, D is TRBD2 (5 bases). Germline CDR1 reads SGHVS; CDR2 reads FNYEAQ. The CDR3 is made up of 16 amino acids. V was clipped by 5 bases and J by 7 bases, with 21 bases between them. In nucleotides, the CDR3 is TGTGCCAGCAGCCCACGGGAAGCCCCTAGCTGGAATGAGCAGTTCTTC. Translated, it gives CASSPREAPSWNEQFF.

J is TRBJ2-7 and V is TRBV6-5; possible D gene TRBD1, 6 bases. Germline CDR1 and CDR2: MNHEY and SVGAGI. CDR3 length: 14 amino acids. V lost 5 bases to trimming and J lost 3 bases, with 14 bases between them. In DNA, the CDR3 is TGTGCCAGCAGTCCCTTCGGACAGATCTACGAGCAGTACTTC. It is translated as CASSPFGQIYEQYF.

In DNA, the CDR3 is TGCGCCAGCAGCTTGACGGACCCGAACACCGGGGAGCTGTTTTTT. Its protein is CASSLTDPNTGELFF. The rearrangement links TRBV5-1 to TRBJ2-2; the D is unclear. The germline V and J ends were trimmed by 1 base and 0 bases, with 7 bases remaining between them. Germline CDR1 is SGHRS and CDR2 is YFSETQ. The CDR3 totals 15 residues.

This clone turned up a few times. This chain links TRBV2 with TRBJ1-2, with D maybe TRBD1 (5 bases). V gave up 9 bases and J gave up 4 bases, with 12 bases separating them. Germline V lookup: CDR1 SNHLY, CDR2 FYNNEI. The CDR3 covers 12 residues. The CDR3 DNA reads as TGTGCCAGTAACTACGACAGCTATGGCTACACCTTC. The encoded protein is CASNYDSYGYTF.

This sequence joins TRBV7-7 and TRBJ2-7; D call uncertain. Germline CDR1 reads SSHAT; CDR2 reads FNYEAQ (reference sequence). With 6 bases removed from V and 6 bases from J, the gap between germline ends came to 15 bases. The CDR3 contains 13 residues. CDR3 sequence reads: CASSYTPKSEQYF. DNA for the CDR3: TGTGCCAGCAGTTACACTCCCAAGAGCGAGCAGTACTTC.

The chain is built from TRBV29-1 and TRBJ2-3; D remains unclear. The CDR3 runs 13 residues. Germline V gene data show CDR1 as SQVTM and CDR2 as ANQGSEA. The germline V and J ends were trimmed by 0 bases and 3 bases, with 7 bases remaining between them. CDR3 in DNA: TGCAGCGTTGAAGATTGGGGTACAGATACGCAGTATTTT. Its translation is CSVEDWGTDTQYF.

The rearrangement uses TRBV7-9 and TRBJ1-2, with D uncertain. Per the germline V gene, CDR1 is SEHNR and CDR2 is FQNEAQ (reference sequence). V dropped 5 bases and J dropped 0 bases, with 16 bases sitting between them. This CDR3 spans 16 amino acids. The CDR3 is CASSPLMYGTNYGYTF. CDR3 in DNA: TGTGCCAGCAGCCCTCTTATGTATGGAACTAACTATGGCTACACCTTC.

V usage is TRBV28 and J usage is TRBJ1-2, with 7 bases lining up with TRBD1. The CDR3 spans 15 residues. The J segment lost 2 bases and the V segment lost 6 bases, leaving 9 bases of the junction unmatched. Germline V gene lookup returns CDR1 MDHEN and CDR2 SYDVKM. Here the CDR3 DNA reads TGTGCCAGCAGCCCCGCCGGGACAGTCAACTATGGCTACACCTTC. Encoded protein: CASSPAGTVNYGYTF.

The chain recombines TRBV30 with TRBJ2-2; D possibly uses TRBD1 or TRBD2 (6 bases each). The CDR3 extends over 15 amino acids. Germline V gives CDR1 GTSNPN, CDR2 SVGIG (reference sequence). The V gene lost 3 bases and the J gene lost 2 bases, with 13 bases spanning the gap. CDR3 coding DNA: TGTGCCTGGAGGGACGGGGGCGTTAACACCGGGGAGCTGTTTTTT. This sequence encodes CAWRDGGVNTGELFF.

The chain is built from TRBV5-6 and TRBJ1-1, with TRBD1 identical over 8 bases. The germline V gene encodes CDR1 SGHDT and CDR2 YYEEEE. There are 15 residues in the CDR3. J lost 5 bases, V lost 1 base, and 7 bases had no gene match. The CDR3 nucleotides are TGTGCCAGCAGCTTGCCCGGACAGGGAAGGACTGAAGCTTTCTTT. Its protein product is CASSLPGQGRTEAFF.